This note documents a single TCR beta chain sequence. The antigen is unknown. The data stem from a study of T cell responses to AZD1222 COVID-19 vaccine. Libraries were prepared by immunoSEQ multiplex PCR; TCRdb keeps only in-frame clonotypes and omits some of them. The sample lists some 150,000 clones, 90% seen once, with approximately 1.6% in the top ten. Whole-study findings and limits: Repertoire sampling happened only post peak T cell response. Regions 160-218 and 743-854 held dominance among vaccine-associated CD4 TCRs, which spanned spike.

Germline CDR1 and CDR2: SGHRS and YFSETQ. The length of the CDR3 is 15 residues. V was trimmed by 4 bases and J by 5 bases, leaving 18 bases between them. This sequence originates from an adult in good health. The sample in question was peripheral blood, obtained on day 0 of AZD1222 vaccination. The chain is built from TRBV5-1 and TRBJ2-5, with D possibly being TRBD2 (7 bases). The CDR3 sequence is CASSPSPGGRETQYF. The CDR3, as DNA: TGCGCCAGCAGCCCTTCCCCCGGGGGGCGGGAGACCCAGTACTTC.